The present T cell receptor (beta chain) was sequenced within a study of shared clonotypes between healthy human individuals. For the study at large: CD4 naive and CD4 memory each took three plates per donor, while CD8 naive took two and CD8 memory one.

General study findings and limits: Sequencing depth was expected to affect clonotype sharing among donors.

Sequencing used immunoSEQ multiplex PCR; TCRdb keeps in-frame clones, though not all of them. The data contain 550,000 to 800,000 clones, approximately 79% of them singletons. On this clone itself: Its antigen is as yet unknown.

Material for sequencing was memory CD4+ T cells sorted from blood. The subset: CD45RA-negative fraction. The receptor comes from a woman aged 30 to 39 in good health.

CDR3 amino acids: CASRKGQGYYEQYF. The CDR3 DNA reads as TGTGCCAGCAGAAAGGGACAGGGATACTACGAGCAGTACTTC. The chain employs TRBV28 and TRBJ2-7, with 9 bases identical to TRBD1. V gave up 6 bases and J gave up 3 bases; unmatched junction bases: 6. The germline CDR1 and CDR2 sequences are MDHEN and SYDVKM. This CDR3 region has 14 residues. The entire variable domain, with the rest obtained from reference TRBV28 and TRBJ2-7, is as follows: DVKVTQSSRYLVKRTGEKVFLECVQDMDHENMFWYRQDPGLGLRLIYFSYDVKMKEKGDIPEGYSVSREKKERFSLILESASTNQTSMYLCASRKGQGYYEQYFGPGTRLTVT.